This T cell receptor beta chain was identified in a study of low-dose radiotherapy and immunotherapy resistance in tumors. Overall study context: The treatment that patients received was intravenous nivolumab 240 mg every two weeks plus ipilimumab 1 mg/kg every six weeks. Dosing of intravenous cyclophosphamide at 200 mg/m2 occurred every two weeks and took place one day prior to radiation and immunotherapy.

The V gene's germline CDR1 is MNHEY and CDR2 SVGEGT. V was trimmed by 5 bases and J by 4 bases, leaving 17 bases between them. The CDR3 covers 16 residues. First-strand cDNA used TRAV- and TRBV-specific primers, covering alpha and beta chains. Over approximately 20 PCR cycles, TCRs were amplified from a constant-region primer and V-primer adapter. TCRdb re-derived calls from the reads in MiXCR, one entry per CDR3 protein. Of 45,000 to 75,000 distinct CDR3 sequences listed, approximately 25% are singletons. This clonotype was counted at least ten times. Time point described: before trial treatment. The presence of advanced solid tumors lacking tumor-infiltrating lymphocytes characterized eligible patients.

Sequenced here: PBMCs, sampled before treatment. This rearrangement joins TRBV6-2 or TRBV6-3 to TRBJ2-2, with D possibly matching TRBD2 (6 bases). This receptor was identified in a male donor with prostate cancer. CDR3 loop: CASSREGPGGTGELFF. Written as DNA, the CDR3 is TGTGCCAGCAGTAGGGAAGGCCCCGGGGGCACCGGGGAGCTGTTTTTT.